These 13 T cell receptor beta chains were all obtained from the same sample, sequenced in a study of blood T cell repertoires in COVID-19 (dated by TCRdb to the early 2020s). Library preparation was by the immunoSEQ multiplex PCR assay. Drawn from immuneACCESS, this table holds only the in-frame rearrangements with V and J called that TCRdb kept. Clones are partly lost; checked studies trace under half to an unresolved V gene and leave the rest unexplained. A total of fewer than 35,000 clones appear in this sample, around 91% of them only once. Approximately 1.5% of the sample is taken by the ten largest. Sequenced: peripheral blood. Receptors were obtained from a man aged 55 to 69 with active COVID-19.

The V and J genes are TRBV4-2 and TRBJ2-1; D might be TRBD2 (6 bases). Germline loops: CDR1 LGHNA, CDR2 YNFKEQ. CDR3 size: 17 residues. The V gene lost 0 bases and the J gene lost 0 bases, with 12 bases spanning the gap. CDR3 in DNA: TGTGCCAGCAGCCAAGATCGGCGGGGAAGCTCCTACAATGAGCAGTTCTTC. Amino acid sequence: CASSQDRRGSSYNEQFF.

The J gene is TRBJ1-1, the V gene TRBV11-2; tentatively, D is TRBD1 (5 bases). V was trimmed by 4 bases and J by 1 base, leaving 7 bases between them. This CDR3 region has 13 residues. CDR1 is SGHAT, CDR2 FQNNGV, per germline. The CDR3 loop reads CASSYDRNTEAFF. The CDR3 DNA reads TGTGCCAGCAGCTATGACAGGAACACTGAAGCTTTCTTT.

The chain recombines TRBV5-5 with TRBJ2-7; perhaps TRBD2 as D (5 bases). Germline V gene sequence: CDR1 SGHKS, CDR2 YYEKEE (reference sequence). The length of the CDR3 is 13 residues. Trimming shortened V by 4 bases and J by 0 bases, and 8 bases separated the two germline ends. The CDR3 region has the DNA TGTGCCAGCAGCCTTCGGGACTCCTACGAGCAGTACTTC. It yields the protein CASSLRDSYEQYF.

The CDR3 loop reads CASSLEGGGSTDTQYF. The CDR3 DNA follows: TGCGCCAGCAGCCTTGAGGGAGGGGGTAGCACAGATACGCAGTATTTT. The rearrangement links TRBV5-1 to TRBJ2-3, with D possibly matching TRBD2 (7 bases). V was clipped by 4 bases and J by 0 bases, with 15 bases between them. CDR3 length: 16 amino acids. Looked up from germline, CDR1 is SGHRS and CDR2 is YFSETQ.

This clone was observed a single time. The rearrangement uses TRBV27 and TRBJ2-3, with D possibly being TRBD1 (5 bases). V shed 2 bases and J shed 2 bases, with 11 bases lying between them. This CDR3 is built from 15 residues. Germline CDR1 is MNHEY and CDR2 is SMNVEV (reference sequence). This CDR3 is CASSLVGALTDTQYF. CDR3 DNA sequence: TGTGCCAGCAGTTTAGTTGGGGCACTCACAGATACGCAGTATTTT.

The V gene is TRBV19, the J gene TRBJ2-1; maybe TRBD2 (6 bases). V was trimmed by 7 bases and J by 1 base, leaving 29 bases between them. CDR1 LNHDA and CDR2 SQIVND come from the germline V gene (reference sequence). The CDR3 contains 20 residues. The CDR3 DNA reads TGTGCCAGTACCGATCAGTACGGGGGTACCCCCGAGAGGTCCTACAATGAGCAGTTCTTC. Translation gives CASTDQYGGTPERSYNEQFF.

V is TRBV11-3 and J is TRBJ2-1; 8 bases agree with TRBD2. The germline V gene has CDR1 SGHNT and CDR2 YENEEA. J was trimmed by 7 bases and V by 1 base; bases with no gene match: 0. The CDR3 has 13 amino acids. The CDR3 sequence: CASSLGGGNEQFF. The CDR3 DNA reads TGTGCCAGCAGCTTAGGCGGGGGGAATGAGCAGTTCTTC.

The CDR3 region has the DNA TGTGCCAGTAGTTCGCAGGGACACAGGGGGTACGAGCAGTACTTC. Translating it yields CASSSQGHRGYEQYF. The chain has TRBV19 and TRBJ2-7, with 8 bases that match TRBD1. The trim removed 5 bases at V and 4 bases at J, leaving 10 bases unmatched. CDR3 length: 15 amino acids. Germline CDR1 reads LNHDA; CDR2 reads SQIVND (reference sequence). The full variable domain, with the rest looked up from reference TRBV19 and TRBJ2-7, is DGGITQSPKYLFRKEGQNVTLSCEQNLNHDAMYWYRQDPGQGLRLIYYSQIVNDFQKGDIAEGYSVSREKKESFPLTVTSAQKNPTAFYLCASSSQGHRGYEQYFGPGTRLTVT.

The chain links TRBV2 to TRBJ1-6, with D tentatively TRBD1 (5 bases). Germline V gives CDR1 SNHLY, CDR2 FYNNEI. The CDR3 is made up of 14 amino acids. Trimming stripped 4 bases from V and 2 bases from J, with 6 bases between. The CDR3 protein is CASSGTPYNSPLHF. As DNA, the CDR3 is TGTGCCAGCAGTGGGACACCCTATAATTCACCCCTCCACTTT.

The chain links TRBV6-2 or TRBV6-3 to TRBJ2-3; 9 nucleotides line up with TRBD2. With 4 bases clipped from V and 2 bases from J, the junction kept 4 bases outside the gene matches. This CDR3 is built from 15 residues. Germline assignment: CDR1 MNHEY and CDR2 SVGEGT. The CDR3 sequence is CASSWTSDNTDTQYF. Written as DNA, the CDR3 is TGTGCCAGCAGTTGGACTAGCGACAACACAGATACGCAGTATTTT.

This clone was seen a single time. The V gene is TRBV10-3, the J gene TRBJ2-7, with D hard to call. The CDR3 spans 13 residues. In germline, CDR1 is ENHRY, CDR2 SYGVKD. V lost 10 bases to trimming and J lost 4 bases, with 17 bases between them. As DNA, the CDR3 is TGTGCCACTGTCGGATACCTCGGGTACGAGCAGTACTTC. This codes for CATVGYLGYEQYF.

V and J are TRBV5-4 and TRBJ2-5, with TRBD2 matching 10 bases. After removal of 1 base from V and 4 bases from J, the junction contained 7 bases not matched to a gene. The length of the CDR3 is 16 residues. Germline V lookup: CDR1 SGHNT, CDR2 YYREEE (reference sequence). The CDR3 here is CASSLRLASGGETQYF. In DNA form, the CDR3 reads TGTGCCAGCAGCTTGAGATTGGCTAGCGGGGGAGAGACCCAGTACTTC.

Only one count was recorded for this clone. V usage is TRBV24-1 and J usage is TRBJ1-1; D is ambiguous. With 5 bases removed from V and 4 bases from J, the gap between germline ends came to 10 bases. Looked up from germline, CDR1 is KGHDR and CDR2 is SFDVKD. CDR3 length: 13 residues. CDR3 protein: CATSGGQSTEAFF. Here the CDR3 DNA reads TGTGCCACCAGTGGTGGCCAAAGCACTGAAGCTTTCTTT.